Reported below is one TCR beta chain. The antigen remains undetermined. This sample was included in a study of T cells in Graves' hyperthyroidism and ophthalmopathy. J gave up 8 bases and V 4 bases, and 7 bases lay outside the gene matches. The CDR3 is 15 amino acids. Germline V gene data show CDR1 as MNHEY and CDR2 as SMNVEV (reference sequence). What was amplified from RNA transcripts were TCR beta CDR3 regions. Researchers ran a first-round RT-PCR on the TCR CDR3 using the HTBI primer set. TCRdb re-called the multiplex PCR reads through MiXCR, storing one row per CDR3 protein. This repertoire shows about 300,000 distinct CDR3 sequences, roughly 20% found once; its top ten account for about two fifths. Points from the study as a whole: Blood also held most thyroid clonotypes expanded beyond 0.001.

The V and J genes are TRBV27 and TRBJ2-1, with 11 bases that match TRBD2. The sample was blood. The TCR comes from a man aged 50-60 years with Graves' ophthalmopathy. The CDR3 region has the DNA TGTGCCAGCAGTTCCGGACTAGCGGGCCCTTATGAGCAGTTCTTC. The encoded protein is CASSSGLAGPYEQFF.